A selection of T cell receptor beta chains follows, all from one sample in a study of T-cell memory formation after mild COVID-19. TCRdb re-analysed the 5' RACE reads in MiXCR, keeping a single row per CDR3 protein. The repertoire holds around 400,000 distinct CDR3 sequences, with about 24% as singletons. The sample taken for sequencing was PBMCs or a T cell subset sorted from them (not recorded which). Receptors originate from an adult woman who had mild COVID-19 (a few samples of this study predate the infection). Cell type and time point are not known. Both conserved end residues are part of each CDR3. Each record gives: CDR3 DNA, CDR3 protein, clone size, D gene, V gene, J gene. The D gene is left open where the match is weak. Expanded clones get a size class; other rows say once, few or many, or leave the size out.

CDR3 DNA: TGTGCCAGCAGTTACGATCGGGGAAGCTCCTACGAGCAGTACTTC; CDR3 protein: CASSYDRGSSYEQYF; clone size: NA; D gene: NA; V gene: TRBV6-5; J gene: TRBJ2-7
CDR3 DNA: TGTGCCAGCAGCTTACGGGCAGATGGTACAGATACGCAGTATTTT; CDR3 protein: CASSLRADGTDTQYF; clone size: few; D gene: NA; V gene: TRBV11-2; J gene: TRBJ2-3
CDR3 DNA: TGCGCCAGCAGCTTGGGACAGGGGGACAGAGCTTTCTTT; CDR3 protein: CASSLGQGDRAFF; clone size: few; D gene: TRBD1; V gene: TRBV5-1; J gene: TRBJ1-1
CDR3 DNA: TGCAGTGCCATACCTCACGTCGGCACAGATACGCAGTATTTT; CDR3 protein: CSAIPHVGTDTQYF; clone size: few; D gene: NA; V gene: TRBV20-1; J gene: TRBJ2-3
CDR3 DNA: TGTGCCAGCAGCCTCCTGGGGGGGTACAATGAGCAGTTCTTC; CDR3 protein: CASSLLGGYNEQFF; clone size: NA; D gene: TRBD2; V gene: TRBV7-2; J gene: TRBJ2-1
CDR3 DNA: TGTGCCAGCAAGGGGACAGGCTACAATGAGCAGTTCTTC; CDR3 protein: CASKGTGYNEQFF; clone size: NA; D gene: TRBD1; V gene: TRBV6-5; J gene: TRBJ2-1
CDR3 DNA: TGTGCCGGGGACAATTTTAGGAATGAGCAGTTCTTC; CDR3 protein: CAGDNFRNEQFF; clone size: few; D gene: NA; V gene: TRBV6-1; J gene: TRBJ2-1
CDR3 DNA: TGTGCCAGCCTGGGAGGAGAGACCTACGAGCAGTACTTC; CDR3 protein: CASLGGETYEQYF; clone size: few; D gene: NA; V gene: TRBV19; J gene: TRBJ2-7
CDR3 DNA: TGTGCCACCAGTGATAAAACTCGGGCGGTCTACACAGATACGCAGTATTTT; CDR3 protein: CATSDKTRAVYTDTQYF; clone size: NA; D gene: NA; V gene: TRBV24-1; J gene: TRBJ2-3
CDR3 DNA: TGTGCCAGCAGCGACAGGGTAACTAATGAAAAACTGTTTTTT; CDR3 protein: CASSDRVTNEKLFF; clone size: NA; D gene: TRBD1; V gene: TRBV3-1; J gene: TRBJ1-4
CDR3 DNA: TGTGCCAGCGCAGGGGAGGAGATCTCTGGAAACACCATATATTTT; CDR3 protein: CASAGEEISGNTIYF; clone size: few; D gene: NA; V gene: TRBV9; J gene: TRBJ1-3
CDR3 DNA: TGTGCCAGCAGCGTAGGCTCGGGGACAGGAGAATCACCCCTCCACTTT; CDR3 protein: CASSVGSGTGESPLHF; clone size: few; D gene: TRBD1; V gene: TRBV9; J gene: TRBJ1-6
CDR3 DNA: TGTGCCAGCAGTCGACTAGCAATCACAGATACGCAGTATTTT; CDR3 protein: CASSRLAITDTQYF; clone size: many; D gene: TRBD2; V gene: TRBV6-1; J gene: TRBJ2-3
CDR3 DNA: TGTGCCAGCAGTTCCAATGATGGACAGGGGCACACCTTC; CDR3 protein: CASSSNDGQGHTF; clone size: NA; D gene: TRBD1; V gene: TRBV27; J gene: TRBJ1-2
CDR3 DNA: TGTGCCAGCAGCTCCCGCGGGCAGGGAGAGAACACTGAAGCTTTCTTT; CDR3 protein: CASSSRGQGENTEAFF; clone size: NA; D gene: NA; V gene: TRBV7-2; J gene: TRBJ1-1
CDR3 DNA: TGTGCCAGCAGCGTAGAGGAGGGGTACGAGCAGTACTTC; CDR3 protein: CASSVEEGYEQYF; clone size: few; D gene: NA; V gene: TRBV9; J gene: TRBJ2-7
CDR3 DNA: TGTGCCAGCGACCTTTGGGATACGCAGTATTTT; CDR3 protein: CASDLWDTQYF; clone size: NA; D gene: NA; V gene: TRBV2; J gene: TRBJ2-3
CDR3 DNA: TGCGCCAGCAGCCAAGAGGCCTCCTTAAGAGTCACTGAAGCTTTCTTT; CDR3 protein: CASSQEASLRVTEAFF; clone size: NA; D gene: NA; V gene: TRBV4-1; J gene: TRBJ1-1
CDR3 DNA: TGCAGTGCTAGAGATCTCAGGCGGGGGGAGGCAGATACGCAGTATTTT; CDR3 protein: CSARDLRRGEADTQYF; clone size: medium-sized; D gene: TRBD2; V gene: TRBV20-1; J gene: TRBJ2-3
CDR3 DNA: TGTGCCAGCAGCGTAAGCCAGGCCTTCCCTGGGGCCAACGTCCTGACTTTC; CDR3 protein: CASSVSQAFPGANVLTF; clone size: NA; D gene: NA; V gene: TRBV9; J gene: TRBJ2-6